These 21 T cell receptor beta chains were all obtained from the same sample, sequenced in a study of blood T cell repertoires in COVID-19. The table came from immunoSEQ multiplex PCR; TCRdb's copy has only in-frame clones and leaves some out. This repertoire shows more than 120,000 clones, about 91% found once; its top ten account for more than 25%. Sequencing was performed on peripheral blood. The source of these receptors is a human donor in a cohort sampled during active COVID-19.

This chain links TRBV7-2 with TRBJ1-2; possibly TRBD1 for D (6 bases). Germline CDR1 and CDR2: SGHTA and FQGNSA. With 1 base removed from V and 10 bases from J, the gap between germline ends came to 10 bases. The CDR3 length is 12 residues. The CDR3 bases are TGTGCCAGCAGCTTAGGAGGACAGATCTACACCTTC. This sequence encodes CASSLGGQIYTF. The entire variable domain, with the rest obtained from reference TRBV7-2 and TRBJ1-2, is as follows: GAGVSQSPSNKVTEKGKDVELRCDPISGHTALYWYRQSLGQGLEFLIYFQGNSAPDKSGLPSDRFSAERTGGSVSTLTIQRTQQEDSAVYLCASSLGGQIYTFGSGTRLTVV.

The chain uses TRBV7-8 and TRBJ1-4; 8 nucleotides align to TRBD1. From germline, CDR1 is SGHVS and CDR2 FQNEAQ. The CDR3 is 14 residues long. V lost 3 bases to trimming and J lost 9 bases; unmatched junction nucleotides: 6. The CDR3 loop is CASSLRTGYKKLFF. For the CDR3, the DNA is TGTGCCAGCAGCTTGCGGACAGGGTATAAAAAACTGTTTTTT.

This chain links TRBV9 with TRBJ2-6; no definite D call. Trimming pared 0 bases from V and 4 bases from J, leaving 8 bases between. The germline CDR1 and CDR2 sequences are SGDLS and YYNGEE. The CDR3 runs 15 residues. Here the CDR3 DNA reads TGTGCCAGCAGCGTAGGAGTCTCGGGGGCCAACGTCCTGACTTTC. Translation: CASSVGVSGANVLTF.

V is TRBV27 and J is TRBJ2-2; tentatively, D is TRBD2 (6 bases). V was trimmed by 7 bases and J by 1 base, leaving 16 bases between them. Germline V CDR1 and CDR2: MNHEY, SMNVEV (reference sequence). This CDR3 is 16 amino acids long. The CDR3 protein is CASKTTGVVNTGELFF. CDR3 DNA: TGTGCCAGCAAGACTACGGGGGTTGTGAACACCGGGGAGCTGTTTTTT.

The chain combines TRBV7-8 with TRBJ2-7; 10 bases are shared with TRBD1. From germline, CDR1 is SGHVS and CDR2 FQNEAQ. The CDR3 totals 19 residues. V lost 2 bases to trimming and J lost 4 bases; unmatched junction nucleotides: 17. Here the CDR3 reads CASSLISGRPGQGRYEQYF. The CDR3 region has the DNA TGTGCCAGCAGCTTAATTTCTGGCCGGCCGGGACAGGGGAGGTACGAGCAGTACTTC.

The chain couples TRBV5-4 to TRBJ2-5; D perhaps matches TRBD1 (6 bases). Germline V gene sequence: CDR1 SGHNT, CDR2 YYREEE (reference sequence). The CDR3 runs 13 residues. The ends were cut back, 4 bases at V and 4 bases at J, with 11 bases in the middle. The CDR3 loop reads CASSLQGGETQYF. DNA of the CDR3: TGTGCCAGCAGCCTACAGGGTGGAGAGACCCAGTACTTC.

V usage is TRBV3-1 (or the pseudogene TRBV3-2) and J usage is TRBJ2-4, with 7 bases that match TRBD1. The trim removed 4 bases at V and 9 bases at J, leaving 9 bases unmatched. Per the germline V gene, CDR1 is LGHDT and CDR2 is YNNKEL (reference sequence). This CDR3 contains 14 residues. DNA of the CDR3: TGTGCCAGCAGCCTAGGGACAGTGCTTTCCATTCAGTACTTC. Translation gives CASSLGTVLSIQYF.

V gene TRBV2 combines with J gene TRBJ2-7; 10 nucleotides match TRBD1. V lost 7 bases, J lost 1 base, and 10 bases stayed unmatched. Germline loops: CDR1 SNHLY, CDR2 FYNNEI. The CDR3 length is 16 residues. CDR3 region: CASNLHRDRGSYEQYF. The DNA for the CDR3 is TGTGCCAGCAATCTGCACCGGGACAGGGGATCCTACGAGCAGTACTTC.

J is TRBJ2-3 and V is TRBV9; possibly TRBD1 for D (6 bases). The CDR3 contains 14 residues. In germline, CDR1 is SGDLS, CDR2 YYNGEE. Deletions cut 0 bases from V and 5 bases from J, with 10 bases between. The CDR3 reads CASSVEGDKDTQYF. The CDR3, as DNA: TGTGCCAGCAGCGTAGAGGGGGATAAAGATACGCAGTATTTT.

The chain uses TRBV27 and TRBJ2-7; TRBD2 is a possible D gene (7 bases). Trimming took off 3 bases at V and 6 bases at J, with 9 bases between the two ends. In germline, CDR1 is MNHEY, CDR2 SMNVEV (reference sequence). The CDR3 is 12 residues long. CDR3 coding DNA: TGTGCCAGCAGTTTTGGGGGGGCCGAGCAGTACTTC. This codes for CASSFGGAEQYF.

The CDR3 bases are TGTGCCAGCATCCCCCGGGGGGGTCTCACTGAAGCTTTCTTT. It encodes CASIPRGGLTEAFF. This rearrangement joins TRBV6-2 or TRBV6-3 to TRBJ1-1, with D possibly TRBD1 on 5 matching bases. This CDR3 contains 14 residues. Trimming removed 7 bases at V and 4 bases at J, with 16 bases between. Germline V gene lookup returns CDR1 MNHEY and CDR2 SVGEGT.

The CDR3, as DNA: TGTGCCAGTAGTAGACAGGGGATAGGAGTTAACTATGGCTACACCTTC. Translating it yields CASSRQGIGVNYGYTF. V is TRBV19 and J is TRBJ1-2; 8 bases are shared with TRBD1. The ends lost 4 bases at V and 1 base at J; junction bases unmatched: 8. The CDR3 runs to 16 residues. Germline CDR1 reads LNHDA; CDR2 reads SQIVND (reference sequence).

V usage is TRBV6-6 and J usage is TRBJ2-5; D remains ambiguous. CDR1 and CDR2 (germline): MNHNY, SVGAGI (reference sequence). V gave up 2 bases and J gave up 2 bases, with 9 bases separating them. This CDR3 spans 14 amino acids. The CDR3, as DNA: TGTGCCAGCAGTTACACCCCACAGCAAGAGACCCAGTACTTC. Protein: CASSYTPQQETQYF.

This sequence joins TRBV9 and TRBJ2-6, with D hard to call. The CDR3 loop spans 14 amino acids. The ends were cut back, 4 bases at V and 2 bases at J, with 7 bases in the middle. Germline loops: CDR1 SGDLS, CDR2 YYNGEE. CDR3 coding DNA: TGTGCCAGCAGCCCGCTACCTGGGGCCAACGTCCTGACTTTC. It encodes CASSPLPGANVLTF.

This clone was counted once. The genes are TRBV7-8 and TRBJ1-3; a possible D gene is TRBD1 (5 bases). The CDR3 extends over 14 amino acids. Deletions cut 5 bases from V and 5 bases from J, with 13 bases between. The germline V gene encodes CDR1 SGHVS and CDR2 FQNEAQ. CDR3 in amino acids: CASSPRGERNTIYF. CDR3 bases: TGTGCCAGCAGCCCCCGGGGGGAAAGAAACACCATATATTTT.

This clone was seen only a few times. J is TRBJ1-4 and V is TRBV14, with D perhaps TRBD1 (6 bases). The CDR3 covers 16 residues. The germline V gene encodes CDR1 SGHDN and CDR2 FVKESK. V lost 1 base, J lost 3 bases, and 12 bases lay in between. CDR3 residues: CASSQAAGVANEKLFF. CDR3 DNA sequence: TGTGCCAGCAGCCAAGCCGCAGGGGTTGCTAATGAAAAACTGTTTTTT.

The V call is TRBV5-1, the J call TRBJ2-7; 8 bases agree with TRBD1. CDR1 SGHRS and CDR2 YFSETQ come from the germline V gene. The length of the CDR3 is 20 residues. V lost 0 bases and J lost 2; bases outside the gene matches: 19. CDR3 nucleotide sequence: TGCGCCAGCAGCTTGGCACCACACGCAAGGGCGGACAGGGTTCCCTACGAGCAGTACTTC. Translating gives CASSLAPHARADRVPYEQYF.

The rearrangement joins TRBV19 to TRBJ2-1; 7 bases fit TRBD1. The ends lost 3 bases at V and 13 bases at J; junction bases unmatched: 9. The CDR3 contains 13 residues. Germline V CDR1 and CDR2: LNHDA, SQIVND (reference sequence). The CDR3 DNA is TGTGCCAGTAGTATTCCTTCGGGGACAGTTCAGTTCTTC. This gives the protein CASSIPSGTVQFF. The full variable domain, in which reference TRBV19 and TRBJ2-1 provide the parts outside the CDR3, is DGGITQSPKYLFRKEGQNVTLSCEQNLNHDAMYWYRQDPGQGLRLIYYSQIVNDFQKGDIAEGYSVSREKKESFPLTVTSAQKNPTAFYLCASSIPSGTVQFFGPGTRLTVL.

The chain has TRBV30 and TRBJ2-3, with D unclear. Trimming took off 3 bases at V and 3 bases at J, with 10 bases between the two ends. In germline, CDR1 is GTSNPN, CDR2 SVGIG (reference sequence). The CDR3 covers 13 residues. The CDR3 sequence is CAWRAPLTDTQYF. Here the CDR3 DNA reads TGTGCCTGGAGGGCCCCTCTTACAGATACGCAGTATTTT.

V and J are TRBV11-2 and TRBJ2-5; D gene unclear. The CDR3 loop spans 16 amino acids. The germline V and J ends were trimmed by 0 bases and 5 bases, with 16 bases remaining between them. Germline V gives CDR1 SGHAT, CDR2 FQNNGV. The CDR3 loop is CASSLDFRYTGETQYF. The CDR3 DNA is TGTGCCAGCAGCTTAGATTTTCGTTATACCGGGGAGACCCAGTACTTC.

CDR3 residues: CASSLEIGGRRTDTQYF. The CDR3 nucleotides are TGTGCCAGCAGCTTAGAGATTGGCGGGCGCCGCACAGATACGCAGTATTTT. This chain joins TRBV7-2 and TRBJ2-3, with D tentatively TRBD2 (5 bases). The CDR3 consists of 17 residues. Trimming removed 1 base at V and 1 base at J, with 15 bases between. The V gene's germline CDR1 is SGHTA and CDR2 FQGNSA.